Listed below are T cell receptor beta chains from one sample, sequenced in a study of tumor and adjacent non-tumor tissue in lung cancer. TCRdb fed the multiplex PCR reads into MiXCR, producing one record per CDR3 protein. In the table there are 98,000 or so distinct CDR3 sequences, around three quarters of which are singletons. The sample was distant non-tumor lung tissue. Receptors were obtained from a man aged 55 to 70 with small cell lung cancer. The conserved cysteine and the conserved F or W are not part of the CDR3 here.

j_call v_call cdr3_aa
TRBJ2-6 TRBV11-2 ASCSQGATGANVLT
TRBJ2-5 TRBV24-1 AISPGVAGPSQESQY
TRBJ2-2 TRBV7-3 ANGAPDSPTGELF
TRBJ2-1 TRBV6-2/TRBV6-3 ASRELAGVFSKQF
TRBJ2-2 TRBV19 ASSQGLAGTPPTGELF
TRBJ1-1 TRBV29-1 SAKEDGMNIEAF
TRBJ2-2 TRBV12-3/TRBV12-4 ANSLSQGSTGELF
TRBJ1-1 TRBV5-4 ASNHGQGADEAL
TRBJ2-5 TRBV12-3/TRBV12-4 AINSQSGETQY
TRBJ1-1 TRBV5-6 ASSLAPGTANTEAF
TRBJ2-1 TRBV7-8 ASNTRVYERF
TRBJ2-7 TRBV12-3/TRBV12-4 ASSQRGGYEQY
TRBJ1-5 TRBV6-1 VSSANQPRH
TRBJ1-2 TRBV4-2 ASSQDVGPGTAIYDYT
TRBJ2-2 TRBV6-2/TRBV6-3 ASKEGERTGELF
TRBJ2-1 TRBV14 ASSKDLRLAGYNEQF
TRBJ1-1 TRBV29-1 SVEGPVNTKAF
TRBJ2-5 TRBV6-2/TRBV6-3 TSSYQDYFQETQY
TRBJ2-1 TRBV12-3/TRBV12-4 FSSLVQSYNEQF
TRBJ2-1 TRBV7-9 ARSLSLAGSYYEQF
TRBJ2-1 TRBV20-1 SATPLAERELYEQF
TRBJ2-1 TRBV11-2 ASSLEGGLVEQF
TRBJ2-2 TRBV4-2 ASSEGASGTHTGELF
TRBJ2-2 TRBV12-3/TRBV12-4 ASSFWRGSNTREVF
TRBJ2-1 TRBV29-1 SVEKVGSRF
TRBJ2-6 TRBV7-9 ASRGTSGRSGANVLT
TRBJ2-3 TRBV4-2 ASSGRQGWAVTQY
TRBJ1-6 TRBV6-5 ASRRDRIGKSSPLY
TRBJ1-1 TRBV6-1 ASSEAQGAKTEAF
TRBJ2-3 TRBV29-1 SVGRGWGLAGVADMQY
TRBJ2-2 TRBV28 ASNLSQDYGGELF
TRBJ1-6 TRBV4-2 ASNLDLRGGSPLH
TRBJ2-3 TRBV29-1 SVELAGGGDAQY
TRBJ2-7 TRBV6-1 TSSEGGLAGGEQY
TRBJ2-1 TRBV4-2 ASSQDPGTSGRALDNEQF
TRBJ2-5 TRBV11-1 ASSFDALRTGRETQY
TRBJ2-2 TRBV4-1 ASSSRQSYTGELF
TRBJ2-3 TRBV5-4 ASILDPCLTDTQY
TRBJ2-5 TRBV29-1 SATMGGLAGADQETQY
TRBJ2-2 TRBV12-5 VSGPGGERTSTNTGELF
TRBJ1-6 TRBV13 TSNHNDGSSYNSPLH
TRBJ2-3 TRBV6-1 ASSVARGGGLGRTDTQY
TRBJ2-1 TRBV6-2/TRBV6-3 ATSRQVDPGRYNEQF
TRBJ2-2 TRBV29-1 SVDGGNTEELF
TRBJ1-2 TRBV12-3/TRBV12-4 ASTRCQGGYT
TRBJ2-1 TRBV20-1 SARVPGANQQF
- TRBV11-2 ASSLVTAQSSHNEQY
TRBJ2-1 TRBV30 AWKAGWALSSYNGQF
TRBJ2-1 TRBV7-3 PSSLRQGTHNEQF
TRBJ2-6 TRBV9 ASSAGGDRLGHVLT